Below, 27 T cell receptor beta chains from the same sample are listed, as sequenced in a study of blood T cell repertoires in COVID-19. TCRdb's table, derived via immunoSEQ multiplex PCR, lists solely in-frame clones and lacks some. The sample includes about 220,000 clones, roughly 80% of them seen just once. The sequencing sample was made of peripheral blood. The receptors were sampled from a woman between 65 and 79 years old with acute or convalescent COVID-19.

The chain recombines TRBV4-1 with TRBJ2-7, with D tentatively TRBD1 (8 bases). CDR3 size: 14 residues. The germline CDR1 and CDR2 sequences are MGHRA and YSYEKL. Trimming took 4 bases from V and 4 from J, leaving 14 bases between them. CDR3 DNA: TGCGCCAGCAGCCCCGACAGGGGAGGGTACGAGCAGTACTTC. Translating it yields CASSPDRGGYEQYF.

V gene TRBV6-5 combines with J gene TRBJ2-3; TRBD2 matches 9 bases. Germline V lookup: CDR1 MNHEY, CDR2 SVGAGI. Trimming at V came to 6 bases and at J to 2 bases, leaving 3 bases not matched to a gene. This CDR3 has 14 residues. CDR3 sequence: CASRPGLATDTQYF. In DNA, the CDR3 is TGTGCCAGCAGGCCGGGACTAGCCACAGATACGCAGTATTTT.

The rearrangement links TRBV5-1 to TRBJ2-2, with TRBD1 identical over 10 bases. Unmatched junction bases numbered 2, after V lost 3 bases and J lost 6 bases. CDR1 is SGHRS and CDR2 is YFSETQ in the germline V gene. This CDR3 contains 14 residues. The CDR3 nucleotides are TGCGCCAGCAGCTCGGGACAGGGGTCCGGGGAGCTGTTTTTT. Translated: CASSSGQGSGELFF.

The rearrangement links TRBV6-1 to TRBJ1-1; the D is unclear. This CDR3 contains 14 residues. V lost 2 bases to trimming and J lost 0 bases, with 7 bases between them. Germline lookup yields CDR1 MNHNS and CDR2 SASEGT. DNA of the CDR3: TGTGCCAGCAGTGAATTGTATATGAACACTGAAGCTTTCTTT. It translates to CASSELYMNTEAFF.

This clone has just one count. The V and J genes are TRBV24-1 and TRBJ2-2; D not certain. The CDR3 loop spans 14 amino acids. Germline values: CDR1 KGHDR, CDR2 SFDVKD. Trimming stripped 5 bases from V and 0 bases from J, with 6 bases between. CDR3 protein: CATSGPSNTGELFF. In DNA form, the CDR3 reads TGTGCCACCAGTGGGCCGTCGAACACCGGGGAGCTGTTTTTT.

The rearrangement joins TRBV5-5 to TRBJ2-2; 8 bases agree with TRBD1. This CDR3 contains 16 residues. Germline assignment: CDR1 SGHKS and CDR2 YYEKEE (reference sequence). V lost 4 bases and J lost 5; bases outside the gene matches: 10. The CDR3 sequence: CASSLLSQGGTGELFF. Written as DNA, the CDR3 is TGTGCCAGCAGCCTGCTGTCACAGGGGGGTACCGGGGAGCTGTTTTTT.

This rearrangement joins TRBV28 to TRBJ2-1; 9 bases map to TRBD1. The germline V gene has CDR1 MDHEN and CDR2 SYDVKM. The CDR3 extends over 12 amino acids. J was trimmed by 12 bases and V by 3 bases; bases with no gene match: 3. CDR3 sequence reads: CASSFGTGWQFF. The DNA for the CDR3 is TGTGCCAGCAGTTTCGGGACAGGGTGGCAGTTCTTC.

The chain uses TRBV12-3 or TRBV12-4 and TRBJ2-1, with 7 bases identical to TRBD1. There are 13 residues in the CDR3. V shed 6 bases, J shed 3 bases, and the junction held 2 bases outside the gene matches. The CDR3 nucleotides read TGTGCCAGCAGGGGGGACAGCTACAATGAGCAGTTCTTC. This gives the protein CASRGDSYNEQFF.

The chain uses TRBV27 and TRBJ1-2; the match to TRBD1 covers 9 bases. The V and J ends lost 0 bases and 1 base, in that order; junction bases with no gene match: 0. The CDR3 extends over 15 amino acids. Germline loops: CDR1 MNHEY, CDR2 SMNVEV (reference sequence). In DNA form, the CDR3 reads TGTGCCAGCAGTTTATCGGGACAGGGTAACTATGGCTACACCTTC. This gives the protein CASSLSGQGNYGYTF.

The V call is TRBV9, the J call TRBJ1-4, with 7 bases fitting TRBD1. From germline, CDR1 is SGDLS and CDR2 YYNGEE. The CDR3 length is 15 residues. The V and J ends lost 0 bases and 3 bases, in that order; junction bases with no gene match: 2. CDR3: CASSVDTGANEKLFF. The CDR3 DNA reads TGTGCCAGCAGCGTAGATACAGGGGCTAATGAAAAACTGTTTTTT.

This chain links TRBV11-2 with TRBJ2-1, with TRBD1 matching 8 bases. The ends lost 5 bases at V and 6 bases at J; junction bases unmatched: 6. The germline V gene has CDR1 SGHAT and CDR2 FQNNGV. The CDR3 loop spans 14 amino acids. The CDR3: CASSPGQGANEQFF. CDR3 nucleotides: TGTGCCAGCAGCCCCGGACAGGGTGCCAATGAGCAGTTCTTC. Looking up the rest from reference TRBV11-2 and TRBJ2-1 gives the full variable domain: EAGVAQSPRYKIIEKRQSVAFWCNPISGHATLYWYQQILGQGPKLLIQFQNNGVVDDSQLPKDRFSAERLKGVDSTLKIQPAKLEDSAVYLCASSPGQGANEQFFGPGTRLTVL.

The V and J genes are TRBV4-3 and TRBJ2-5, with TRBD2 identical over 11 bases. With V trimmed by 1 base and J by 4 bases, 5 bases remained unmatched. There are 16 residues in the CDR3. Germline CDR1 is LGHNA and CDR2 is YSLEER. The CDR3 coding sequence is TGCGCCAGCAGCCAAGGTCTAGCGGGGGGCGCAGAGACCCAGTACTTC. Translation gives CASSQGLAGGAETQYF.

The chain has TRBV6-1 and TRBJ2-5; D remains unclear. CDR1 and CDR2 from the germline V gene are MNHNS and SASEGT. The CDR3 is made up of 15 amino acids. V was pared by 0 bases and J by 5 bases, with 13 bases between. This CDR3 reads CASSEAAYSWETQYF. Here the CDR3 DNA reads TGTGCCAGCAGTGAAGCCGCCTACAGCTGGGAGACCCAGTACTTC.

The genes are TRBV25-1 and TRBJ2-2; D is unclear. The V end was cut by 6 bases, the J end by 7 bases, with 15 bases between. The CDR3 extends over 14 amino acids. CDR1 and CDR2 from the germline V gene are MGHDK and SYGVNS. The CDR3 region is CASRSPQAFGELFF. The CDR3 nucleotides are TGTGCCAGCAGATCTCCTCAGGCATTCGGGGAGCTGTTTTTT. Looking up the rest from reference TRBV25-1 and TRBJ2-2 gives the full variable domain: EADIYQTPRYLVIGTGKKITLECSQTMGHDKMYWYQQDPGMELHLIHYSYGVNSTEKGDLSSESTVSRIRTEHFPLTLESARPSHTSQYLCASRSPQAFGELFFGEGSRLTVL.

The chain couples TRBV10-2 to TRBJ1-6; D unclear. V lost 3 bases and J lost 11, with 14 bases in between. CDR1 WSHSY and CDR2 SAAADI come from the germline V gene. The length of the CDR3 is 14 residues. The CDR3 is CASSELGSTAPLHF. CDR3 nucleotide sequence: TGCGCCAGCAGTGAATTGGGCAGTACCGCACCCCTCCACTTT.

V and J are TRBV7-2 and TRBJ2-1; 7 positions agree with TRBD1. From germline, CDR1 is SGHTA and CDR2 FQGNSA. The CDR3 length is 14 residues. After removal of 3 bases from V and 5 bases from J, the junction contained 4 bases not matched to a gene. The CDR3 protein is CASSFHRGDNEQFF. The CDR3, as DNA: TGTGCCAGCAGCTTCCACAGGGGAGACAATGAGCAGTTCTTC.

The J gene is TRBJ2-3, the V gene TRBV9, with D possibly matching TRBD1 (6 bases). From germline, CDR1 is SGDLS and CDR2 YYNGEE. V was cut by 4 bases and J by 5 bases, with 17 bases left in between. CDR3 length: 15 amino acids. The CDR3 reads CASSFGTSGLDTQYF. Here the CDR3 DNA reads TGTGCCAGCAGCTTCGGGACATCCGGCTTAGATACGCAGTATTTT.

This clone was counted a few times. V is TRBV27 and J is TRBJ1-5; possible D gene TRBD1, 5 bases. Looked up from germline, CDR1 is MNHEY and CDR2 is SMNVEV (reference sequence). V was pared by 1 base and J by 2 bases, with 6 bases between. This CDR3 contains 14 residues. CDR3 nucleotide sequence: TGTGCCAGCAGTTTATGGGGGGGCAATCAGCCCCAGCATTTT. It encodes CASSLWGGNQPQHF.

This sequence joins TRBV5-1 and TRBJ1-4; D remains unclear. The CDR3 has 15 residues. The ends were cut back, 0 bases at V and 4 bases at J, with 10 bases in the middle. The germline V gene has CDR1 SGHRS and CDR2 YFSETQ. Here the CDR3 reads CASSLARNNNEKLFF. The CDR3 DNA reads as TGCGCCAGCAGCTTGGCGCGGAACAATAATGAAAAACTGTTTTTT.

This clone was detected only a few times. The chain uses TRBV4-3 and TRBJ2-7, with D maybe TRBD2 (6 bases). The germline gives CDR1 LGHNA, CDR2 YSLEER. The CDR3 loop spans 17 amino acids. Between the trimmed V and J ends, which lost 0 bases and 4 bases, there was a span of 19 bases. The CDR3 region is CASSQDLSSYGGYEQYF. Written as DNA, the CDR3 is TGCGCCAGCAGCCAAGATCTCTCGTCCTACGGGGGTTACGAGCAGTACTTC.

This chain uses TRBV13 with TRBJ1-2; TRBD1 is a possible D gene (6 bases). The CDR3 contains 15 residues. The V gene lost 3 bases and the J gene lost 2 bases, with 13 bases spanning the gap. CDR1 and CDR2 (germline): PRHDT, FYEKMQ (reference sequence). The CDR3 loop is CASSFQGGGNYGYTF. The CDR3, as DNA: TGTGCCAGCAGCTTCCAGGGAGGGGGGAACTATGGCTACACCTTC.

This chain connects TRBV5-4 to TRBJ2-1, with 11 bases identical to TRBD1. The J segment lost 7 bases and the V segment lost 7 bases, leaving 7 bases of the junction unmatched. The CDR3 has 14 residues. Per the germline V gene, CDR1 is SGHNT and CDR2 is YYREEE (reference sequence). The CDR3: CASLRDRGGNEQFF. For the CDR3, the DNA is TGTGCCAGCTTGCGGGACAGGGGGGGGAATGAGCAGTTCTTC.

DNA of the CDR3: TGTGCCAGCAGCTTTAGGGCCGGGACAGGGACGGCTAACTATGGCTACACCTTC. This gives the protein CASSFRAGTGTANYGYTF. The chain links TRBV7-2 to TRBJ1-2; 9 nucleotides match TRBD1. The CDR3 spans 18 residues. The germline V gene has CDR1 SGHTA and CDR2 FQGNSA. V trimming: 3 bases; J trimming: 0 bases; junction bases outside the gene matches: 11.

This clone has only a few counts. The chain couples TRBV19 to TRBJ1-3; the D gene is possibly TRBD1 (5 bases). In germline, CDR1 is LNHDA, CDR2 SQIVND (reference sequence). Trimming cost V 5 bases and J 0 bases, with 8 bases left between them. The CDR3 runs 14 residues. CDR3 in amino acids: CASSSGGSGNTIYF. CDR3 nucleotide sequence: TGTGCCAGTAGTTCCGGGGGCTCTGGAAACACCATATATTTT.

This clone was seen a few times. CDR3 in DNA: TGTGCCAGCAGCTTAGAGGGGGCATTAGGCGCAGATACGCAGTATTTT. Its protein product is CASSLEGALGADTQYF. This chain connects TRBV7-2 to TRBJ2-3; 7 bases fit TRBD1. Germline values: CDR1 SGHTA, CDR2 FQGNSA. The CDR3 contains 16 residues. The ends lost 1 base at V and 4 bases at J; junction bases unmatched: 8.

The V gene is TRBV27, the J gene TRBJ2-4; a possible D gene is TRBD2 (8 bases). The V gene lost 6 bases and the J gene lost 0 bases, with 30 bases spanning the gap. The CDR3 consists of 21 residues. Germline V lookup: CDR1 MNHEY, CDR2 SMNVEV (reference sequence). CDR3 in amino acids: CASSPGGEQGIRQLAKNIQYF. The CDR3 DNA sequence: TGTGCCAGCAGCCCGGGGGGGGAACAGGGGATCCGCCAGCTAGCCAAAAACATTCAGTACTTC.

This chain connects TRBV30 to TRBJ1-1, with TRBD1 matching over 8 bases. From germline, CDR1 is GTSNPN and CDR2 SVGIG (reference sequence). The J segment lost 9 bases and the V segment lost 0 bases, leaving 18 bases of the junction unmatched. This CDR3 comprises 17 residues. Here the CDR3 reads CAWSVQIGQGGIEKAFF. CDR3 bases: TGTGCCTGGAGTGTACAAATCGGACAGGGTGGGATTGAAAAAGCTTTCTTT.